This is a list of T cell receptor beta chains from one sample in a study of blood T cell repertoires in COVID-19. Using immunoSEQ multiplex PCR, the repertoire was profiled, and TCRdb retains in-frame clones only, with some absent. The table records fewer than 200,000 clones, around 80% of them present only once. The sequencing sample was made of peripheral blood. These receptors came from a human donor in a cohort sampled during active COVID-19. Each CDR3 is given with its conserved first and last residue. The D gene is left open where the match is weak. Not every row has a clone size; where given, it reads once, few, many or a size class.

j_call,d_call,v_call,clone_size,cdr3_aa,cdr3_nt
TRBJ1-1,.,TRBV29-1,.,CSVQQGLIDTEAFF,TGCAGCGTTCAGCAGGGCCTTATCGACACTGAAGCTTTCTTT
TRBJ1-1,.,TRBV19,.,CASSIGGGSKRAFF,TGTGCCAGTAGTATAGGCGGGGGCAGCAAAAGAGCTTTCTTT
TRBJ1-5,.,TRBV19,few,CASIPRWGVQPQHF,TGTGCCAGTATCCCACGGTGGGGGGTTCAGCCCCAGCATTTT
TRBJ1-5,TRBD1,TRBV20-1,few,CSASRGGQGTNQPQHF,TGCAGTGCTAGTCGGGGGGGACAGGGGACAAATCAGCCCCAGCATTTT
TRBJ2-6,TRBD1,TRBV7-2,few,CASSLGARGSGANVLTF,TGTGCCAGCAGCTTAGGGGCCAGGGGGTCCGGGGCCAACGTCCTGACTTTC
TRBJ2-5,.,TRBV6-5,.,CASCRDFQETQYF,TGTGCCAGCTGCCGGGACTTCCAAGAGACCCAGTACTTC
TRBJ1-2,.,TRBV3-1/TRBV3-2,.,CASSQARSYGYTF,TGTGCCAGCAGCCAAGCACGGAGCTATGGCTACACCTTC
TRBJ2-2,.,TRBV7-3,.,CASSPNSMNAGAGELFF,TGTGCCAGCAGCCCTAACTCCATGAACGCGGGTGCCGGGGAGCTGTTTTTT
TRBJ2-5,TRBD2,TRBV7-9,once,CASSRGLAEETQYF,TGTGCCAGCAGCCGGGGACTAGCGGAGGAGACCCAGTACTTC
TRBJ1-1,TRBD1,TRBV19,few,CASSILTGQGRTEAFF,TGTGCCAGTAGTATACTTACCGGACAGGGGAGGACTGAAGCTTTCTTT
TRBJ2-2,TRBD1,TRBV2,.,CASSGDRGVAGTGELFF,TGTGCCAGCAGTGGGGACAGGGGGGTGGCTGGCACCGGGGAGCTGTTTTTT
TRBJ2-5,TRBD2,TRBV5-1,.,CASSLGGGAQETQYF,TGCGCCAGCAGCTTGGGCGGGGGGGCCCAAGAGACCCAGTACTTC
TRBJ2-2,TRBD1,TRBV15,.,CATSRVRTGPGLLFF,TGTGCCACCAGCAGAGTTCGGACAGGACCGGGGTTGTTGTTTTTT
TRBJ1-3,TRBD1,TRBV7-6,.,CASSPVYRGKSSGNTIYF,TGTGCCAGCAGCCCAGTTTACAGGGGAAAGAGCTCTGGAAACACCATATATTTT
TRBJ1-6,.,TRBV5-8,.,CASSLGGPLHF,TGTGCCAGCAGCTTGGGAGGACCCCTCCACTTT
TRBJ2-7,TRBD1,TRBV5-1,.,CARRPGTGPLGYF,TGCGCCAGGAGACCCGGGACAGGCCCCCTCGGGTACTTC
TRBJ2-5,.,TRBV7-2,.,CASSFGGETQYF,TGTGCCAGCAGCTTCGGAGGAGAGACCCAGTACTTC
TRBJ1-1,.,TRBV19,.,CASTRSGGGGTEAFF,TGTGCCAGTACTAGATCCGGGGGGGGAGGTACTGAAGCTTTCTTT
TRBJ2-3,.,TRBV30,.,CAWSVRTYPSTDTQYF,TGTGCCTGGAGTGTACGGACATATCCTAGCACAGATACGCAGTATTTT
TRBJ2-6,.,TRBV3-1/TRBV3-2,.,CASSQDVAPNWANVLTF,TGTGCCAGCAGCCAAGATGTAGCCCCTAACTGGGCCAACGTCCTGACTTTC
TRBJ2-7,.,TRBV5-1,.,CASSLGGADSYEQYF,TGCGCCAGCAGCTTGGGCGGGGCCGACTCCTACGAGCAGTACTTC
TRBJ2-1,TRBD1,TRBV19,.,CASSISAGQVEQFF,TGTGCCAGTAGTATCAGTGCGGGACAGGTGGAGCAGTTCTTC
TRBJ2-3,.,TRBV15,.,CATSLGVTDTQYF,TGTGCCACCAGCCTAGGGGTGACAGATACGCAGTATTTT
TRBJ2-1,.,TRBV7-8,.,CASSFQGWGNEQFF,TGTGCCAGCAGCTTTCAGGGATGGGGCAATGAGCAGTTCTTC
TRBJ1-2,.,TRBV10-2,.,CASSARAAGYTF,TGCGCCAGCTCCGCCAGGGCCGCCGGCTACACCTTC
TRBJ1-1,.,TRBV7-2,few,CASRNQVNTEAFF,TGTGCCAGCAGGAACCAGGTGAACACTGAAGCTTTCTTT
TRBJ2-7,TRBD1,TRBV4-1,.,CASSQDRDRRDYEQYF,TGCGCCAGCAGCCAAGATCGGGACAGGAGGGATTACGAGCAGTACTTC
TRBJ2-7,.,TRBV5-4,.,CASSSTLAYEQYF,TGTGCCAGCAGCTCCACACTAGCTTACGAGCAGTACTTC
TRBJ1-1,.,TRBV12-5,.,CASGFVSGTEAFF,TGTGCTAGTGGTTTCGTCAGTGGTACTGAAGCTTTCTTT
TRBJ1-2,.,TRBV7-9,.,CASSLQGNNYGYTF,TGTGCCAGCAGCTTACAGGGGAACAACTATGGCTACACCTTC
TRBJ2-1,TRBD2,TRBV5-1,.,CASATSSPNYNEQFF,TGCGCCAGTGCGACTAGCTCTCCAAACTACAATGAGCAGTTCTTC
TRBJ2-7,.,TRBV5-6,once,CASSYPDSYEQYF,TGTGCCAGCAGCTATCCGGACAGCTACGAGCAGTACTTC
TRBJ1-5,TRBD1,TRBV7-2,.,CASSLGTGSGVGQHF,TGTGCCAGCAGCTTAGGGACAGGTTCAGGGGTGGGCCAGCATTTT
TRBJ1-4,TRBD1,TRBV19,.,CASSIDREAMDEKLFF,TGTGCCAGTAGTATTGACAGGGAGGCGATGGATGAAAAACTGTTTTTT
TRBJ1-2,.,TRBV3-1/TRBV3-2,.,CASSQAGDGYTF,TGTGCCAGCAGCCAAGCAGGGGATGGCTACACCTTC
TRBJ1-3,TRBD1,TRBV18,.,CASSPGTESGNTIYF,TGTGCCAGCTCACCAGGGACAGAATCTGGAAACACCATATATTTT
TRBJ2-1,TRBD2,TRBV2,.,CASSEASSGGAGAEQFF,TGTGCCAGCAGTGAAGCGAGTAGCGGGGGGGCTGGGGCTGAGCAGTTCTTC
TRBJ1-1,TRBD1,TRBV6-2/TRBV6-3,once,CASSPQTGGEAFF,TGTGCCAGCAGCCCCCAGACAGGGGGTGAAGCTTTCTTT
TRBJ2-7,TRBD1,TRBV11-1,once,CASSSPGQRYEQYF,TGTGCCAGCAGCTCTCCGGGACAGCGCTACGAGCAGTACTTC
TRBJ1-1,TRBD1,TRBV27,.,CASSLYPGQGYYTEAFF,TGTGCCAGCAGTTTATACCCCGGACAGGGTTATTACACTGAAGCTTTCTTT
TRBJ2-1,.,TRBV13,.,CASSPRGSLIYNEQFF,TGTGCCAGCAGCCCGCGAGGCAGCCTCATCTACAATGAGCAGTTCTTC
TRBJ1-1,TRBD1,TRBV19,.,CASITWGTGRGTEAFF,TGTGCCAGTATCACTTGGGGGACAGGGAGGGGCACTGAAGCTTTCTTT
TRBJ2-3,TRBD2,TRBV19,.,CASSKGLATDTQYF,TGTGCCAGTAGTAAAGGACTAGCCACAGATACGCAGTATTTT
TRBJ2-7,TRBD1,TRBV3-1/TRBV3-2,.,CASSLSGQSIYEQYF,TGTGCCAGCAGCCTCTCGGGACAGTCGATTTACGAGCAGTACTTC
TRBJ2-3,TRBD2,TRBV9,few,CASSVIAGGPEGTDTQYF,TGTGCCAGCAGCGTAATAGCGGGGGGGCCCGAAGGAACAGATACGCAGTATTTT
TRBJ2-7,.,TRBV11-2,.,CASSLDFGGSSSSYEQYF,TGTGCCAGCAGCTTAGATTTCGGCGGGTCTTCCAGCTCCTACGAGCAGTACTTC
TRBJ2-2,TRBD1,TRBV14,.,CASSLGQANTGELFF,TGTGCCAGCAGCCTAGGACAGGCGAACACCGGGGAGCTGTTTTTT
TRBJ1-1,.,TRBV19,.,CASSIQITMNTEAFF,TGTGCCAGTAGTATTCAGATTACAATGAACACTGAAGCTTTCTTT
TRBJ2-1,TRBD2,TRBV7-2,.,CASSLGQWLAGDNEQFF,TGTGCCAGCAGCTTAGGACAGTGGCTAGCGGGGGACAATGAGCAGTTCTTC